This T cell receptor (beta chain) was sequenced for a study of T cell clonality in common variable immunodeficiency. Clones were read by immunoSEQ multiplex PCR, and TCRdb kept only the in-frame ones, dropping some. The record shows roughly 40,000 clones for this sample, with no singletons present. Of note for this clone: Its antigen is not identified. The read is 3 residues too short to cover the CDR3 end, so that end is filled in from the germline J gene.

The CDR3 runs to 14 residues. V trimming: 0 bases; J trimming: 6 bases; junction bases outside the gene matches: 6. The germline CDR1 and CDR2 sequences are SGHDT and YYEEEE. Study findings and constraints: CVID subjects shared fewer TCRbeta clones than healthy controls did. In common variable immunodeficiency, TCR beta chains reportedly carried fewer deletions and N-nucleotide insertions.

The chain uses TRBV5-6 and TRBJ2-7; 7 nucleotides align to TRBD2. The sequence came from a person aged 18 to 75 in good health. The sample consisted of peripheral blood mononuclear cells. The CDR3 DNA, read in part, is TGTGCCAGCAGCTTGGGGACTAGACTGCGCGAG. Translated, it gives CASSLGTRLRE. Given in full, the CDR3 is CASSLGTRLREQYF.